This T cell receptor beta chain emerged from a study of shared clonotypes between healthy human individuals. This CDR3 has 12 amino acids. The V gene lost 3 bases and the J gene lost 0 bases, with 3 bases spanning the gap. The germline gives CDR1 GTSNPN, CDR2 SVGIG (reference sequence). This clone came up once. At the DNA level, this CDR3 is encoded by other sequences in the same sample as well. Measured with immunoSEQ multiplex PCR; TCRdb has only the in-frame clones, and not every one. This sample has just over 2,000,000 clones, with about 95% found just once. J is TRBJ1-3 and V is TRBV30; D gene unclear. Sequences were obtained from naive CD4+ T cells sorted from blood. Subset in this sample: CD45RA+ positively selected. This TCR came from a man younger than 35 in good health. The CDR3, as DNA: TGTGCCTGGAGCTACTCTGGAAACACCATATATTTT. Protein: CAWSYSGNTIYF.